The source of this TCR beta chain is a study of blood T cell repertoires in COVID-19. Study-wide background: The study drew acute and convalescent COVID-19 samples from the United States, Italy and Spain. T cells, B-cell-depleted T cells, or PBMCs supplied cDNA or gDNA.

Per the original data handling: By means of reference gene primer amplification, nucleated cell counts were estimated. Clones were read by immunoSEQ multiplex PCR, and TCRdb kept only the in-frame ones, dropping some. The V and J calls and clone size are taken from that table; D and trimming were inferred from the DNA. The sample has 90,000 to 130,000 clones; around 76% are singletons. Germline loops: CDR1 MNHEY, CDR2 SVGAGI. The CDR3 runs to 12 residues. V lost 6 bases and J 7 bases, leaving 12 bases between the germline ends. The material sequenced was peripheral blood. The receptor was isolated from a woman at least 80 years old with acute or convalescent COVID-19. V is TRBV6-5 and J is TRBJ1-1; D unresolved. Here the CDR3 reads CASRREGSEAFF. The CDR3, as DNA: TGTGCCAGCAGACGAGAAGGGAGTGAAGCTTTCTTT.